Listed here are 6 T cell receptor beta chains from one sample, sequenced in a study of radiation and T cells in renal cell carcinoma. Profiled with immunoSEQ multiplex PCR; TCRdb holds only in-frame clones, not every one. The repertoire consists of about 130,000 clones, with roughly 88% occurring once and the leading ten covering about 12%. Time point here: baseline pretreatment blood. Treatment noted: 15 Gy SBRT to primary tumor, nephrectomy 4 weeks later. The starting material was blood, obtained from a patient whose treatment included radiotherapy and nephrectomy. Receptors originate from a woman aged 45 to 65 with renal cell carcinoma.

The chain recombines TRBV6-5 with TRBJ2-4, with D uncertain. Germline-derived CDR1 and CDR2 are MNHEY and SVGAGI. Trimming removed 2 bases from V and 0 bases from J, with 5 bases in between. This CDR3 comprises 14 residues. CDR3 residues: CASSYRPAKNIQYF. CDR3 in DNA: TGTGCCAGCAGTTACCGACCAGCCAAAAACATTCAGTACTTC.

This clone was observed a single time. The V call is TRBV5-4, the J call TRBJ2-6; D not resolved. CDR1 is SGHNT, CDR2 YYREEE, per germline (reference sequence). CDR3 length: 17 amino acids. Trimming pared 0 bases from V and 0 bases from J, leaving 10 bases between. The CDR3 DNA reads TGTGCCAGCAGCTTGGTAACAGACTTCTCTGGGGCCAACGTCCTGACTTTC. It codes for CASSLVTDFSGANVLTF.

The V gene is TRBV5-4, the J gene TRBJ2-7; 9 bases are a match to TRBD1. The ends lost 4 bases at V and 12 bases at J; junction bases unmatched: 11. CDR3 length equals 13 residues. Germline lookup yields CDR1 SGHNT and CDR2 YYREEE (reference sequence). CDR3 DNA: TGTGCCAGCAGCGGGGGACAGGGAAGTATCGCGTACTTC. This translates into CASSGGQGSIAYF. Full variable domain (outside the CDR3, taken from reference TRBV5-4 and TRBJ2-7): ETGVTQSPTHLIKTRGQQVTLRCSSQSGHNTVSWYQQALGQGPQFIFQYYREEENGRGNFPPRFSGLQFPNYSSELNVNALELDDSALYLCASSGGQGSIAYFGPGTRLTVT.

The genes are TRBV19 and TRBJ1-6, with TRBD1 matching over 9 bases. V lost 9 bases to trimming and J lost 9 bases; unmatched junction nucleotides: 9. The CDR3 spans 14 residues. Germline-derived CDR1 and CDR2 are LNHDA and SQIVND (reference sequence). CDR3 in DNA: TGTGCCAGCCGACCGGGACAGGGCTTTTCACCCCTCCACTTT. This codes for CASRPGQGFSPLHF.

This chain uses TRBV18 with TRBJ1-1; no firm D call. This CDR3 has 15 amino acids. Germline CDR1 KGHSH, CDR2 LQKENI. V lost 0 bases and J lost 3, with 11 bases in between. The CDR3 reads CASSPPAARDTEAFF. The CDR3 DNA is TGTGCCAGCTCACCACCGGCGGCGCGGGACACTGAAGCTTTCTTT.

This clone has just a few counts. The chain recombines TRBV10-1 with TRBJ1-2; D ambiguous. With 3 bases removed from V and 3 bases from J, the gap between germline ends came to 14 bases. The CDR3 is made up of 15 amino acids. Germline V gives CDR1 WNHNN, CDR2 SYGVQD (reference sequence). CDR3 residues: CASSEGGPGHYGYTF. CDR3 bases: TGCGCCAGCAGTGAAGGTGGGCCCGGCCACTATGGCTACACCTTC.